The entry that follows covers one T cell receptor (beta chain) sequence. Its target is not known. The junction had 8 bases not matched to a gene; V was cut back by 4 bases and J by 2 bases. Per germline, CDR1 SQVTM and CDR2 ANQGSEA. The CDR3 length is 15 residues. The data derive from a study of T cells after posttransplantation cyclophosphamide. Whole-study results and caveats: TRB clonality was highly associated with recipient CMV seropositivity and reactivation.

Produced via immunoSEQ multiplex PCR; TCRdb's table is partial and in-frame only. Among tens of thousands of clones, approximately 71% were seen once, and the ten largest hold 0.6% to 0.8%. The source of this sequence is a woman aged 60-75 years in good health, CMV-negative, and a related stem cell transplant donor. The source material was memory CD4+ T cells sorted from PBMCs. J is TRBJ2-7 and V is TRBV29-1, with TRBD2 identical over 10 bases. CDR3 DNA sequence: TGCAGCGTTGCCCGGGGACTAGCGATCACCTACGAGCAGTACTTC. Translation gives CSVARGLAITYEQYF.